Below, one T cell receptor (beta chain) is given with its context. No antigen is known for it. A junction end diverges from the germline sequence, so it may reflect a read error. The data belong to a study of neurological immune-mediated disorders (dated 2019 in TCRdb). About the study as a whole: Among the approximately 34 multiple sclerosis patients, relapsing-remitting MS was present in around 30 and secondary progressive MS was present in 3. The study compared peripheral blood TCR-beta repertoires of HTLV-I-associated myelopathy (HAM/TSP) patients, multiple sclerosis patients and healthy controls using UMI-based sequencing. Longitudinal samples, technical triplicates and paired sorted CD4+ and CD8+ T-cell subsets, alongside PBMC samples, were included among the roughly 100 TCR-beta libraries. Of the approximately 66 subjects in the cohort, some 15 were HAM/TSP patients, some 35 were multiple sclerosis patients, and some 20 were healthy controls.

cDNA was synthesized by template-switch 5'RACE using a primer with a 10-nucleotide random unique molecular identifier that tagged each TCR transcript. Each sequencing run produced over 180 million TCR-beta sequences covering 15-18 subjects. The RNeasy kit was used to extract total RNA. Using the KAPA Real-time Library Amplification kit, TCR-beta VDJ regions were amplified with primers for the TCR constant region and the 5'RACE anchor. Sample indexes and Illumina adaptors were added in a first PCR, and a second PCR then increased library yield. The roughly 650 bp TCR product was size-selected on a 2% E-gel SizeSelection system after Ampure bead purification. Before pooling, library quality was checked on a Bioanalyzer, concentration was measured with Qubit, and libraries were quantified with the Kapa Library Quantification kit. Paired-end 2 x 150 bp sequencing of the libraries was performed on an Illumina HiSeq 2500. To increase sequence diversity, about 23-30% phiX was spiked into each library pool. The authors processed their data as follows. Quality-filtered reads were processed with the UMI-based MiGEC pipeline, and over 85% of raw TCR sequences were removed by the MiGEC pipeline during error correction. IMGT germline references were used for aligning VDJ genes, and each clonotype was defined as a unique CDR3 amino acid sequence together with its V-J genes. Clonal expansion, Shannon diversity and CDR3 relatedness (CalcPairwiseDistances, ClusterSamples) were evaluated with VDJtools, and phylogenetic trees were built with CLCbio workbench. A clone was classed as expanded if it had 8 or more unique UMIs, a cutoff based on coefficient-of-variation modelling across technical triplicates. In TCRdb, the public reads were trimmed at Q25 with fastp and aligned with MiXCR, with productive beta chains retained. Every distinct CDR3 protein forms one entry, paired with its most common genes and DNA. It is TCRdb's table, rather than the study itself, that gives the V and J calls and clone size. This sample holds around 62,000 distinct CDR3 sequences; over 4% were observed only once. The ten largest clonotypes hold under 3% of the sample.

Sequences SSHAT (CDR1) and FNYEAQ (CDR2) are obtained from the germline V gene (reference sequence). Including the terminal cysteine and phenylalanine, the CDR3 comprises 14 residues. Just CDR3 DNA is preserved here, 42 bases in frame from base 1. Unsorted PBMC libraries were generated from 2 million PBMCs stored in RNAlater at -80 °C until RNA extraction. The multiple sclerosis patients were enrolled in a US clinical protocol that used magnetic resonance imaging to evaluate disease progression. PBMCs were separated from peripheral blood using Ficoll-Hypaque density gradient centrifugation and then cryopreserved in liquid nitrogen. The full study reports these points: In a phylogenetic analysis, the repertoires of 18 out of 34 MS patients fell into a single cluster of related CDR3 sequences, pointing to a possible signature at the repertoire level. TCR clonal expansion was highest in HAM/TSP patients and lowest in MS patients, with MS patients falling below even healthy controls. The MS cluster was not associated with any clinical or MRI features, and the authors stated that larger cohorts are needed. Across subjects, expanded clones never shared an identical CDR3 amino acid sequence, which suggests that the TCR-beta repertoires in every group were private.

The chain couples TRBV7-7 to TRBJ2-2, with the D gene too uncertain to name. Sequencing input: PBMCs. This clonotype originated in a man aged 45-65 years with multiple sclerosis. The CDR3 here reads CASKRQTNTGELFF. The DNA sequence is given as TGTGCTAGCAAAAGACAAACGAACACCGGGGAGCTGTTTTTT.